These 28 T cell receptor beta chains were sequenced from one sample in a study of blood T cells in healthy people across ages. Alongside a J-beta primer mix, a sample-barcoded 5' primer served in a second PCR lasting roughly 7 to 11 cycles. TCRdb re-analysed the 5' RACE reads in MiXCR, keeping a single row per CDR3 protein. Counted here are about 720,000 distinct CDR3 sequences, 22% occurring once; the ten biggest clones make up roughly 22%. Sequencing was performed on blood. Receptor source: a man between 65 and 79 years old in good health.

At least ten counts were recorded for this clonotype. The CDR3 bases are TGCAGCGTGGTAGCGGGAGCCCTCACAGATACGCAGTATTTT. This gives the protein CSVVAGALTDTQYF. The V and J genes are TRBV29-1 and TRBJ2-3, with 9 bases lining up with TRBD2. CDR3 length: 14 residues. V was pared by 6 bases and J by 2 bases, with 6 bases of the junction left unmatched. CDR1 and CDR2 from the germline V gene are SQVTM and ANQGSEA.

This clonotype has a handful of counts. The chain joins TRBV7-8 to TRBJ2-1; 9 bases are a match to TRBD2. The assigned J gene may be wrong: the sequence end matches TRBJ2-7 better. Germline lookup yields CDR1 SGHVS and CDR2 FQNEAQ. CDR3 length equals 16 residues. Written as DNA, the CDR3 is TGTGCCAGCAGCTTAGGACTTTCGCGGGAGGGCTACGAGCAGTACGTC. Translation gives CASSLGLSREGYEQYV.

This clonotype has just a few counts. The CDR3 DNA follows: TGTGCCAGCACTACCGGGACATTTAACACTGAAGCTTTCTTT. Encoded protein: CASTTGTFNTEAFF. V and J are TRBV12-3 or TRBV12-4 and TRBJ1-1; perhaps TRBD1 as D (6 bases). The CDR3 sequence is 14 residues long. V lost 7 bases to trimming and J lost 2 bases, with 14 bases between them.

This clonotype was found a few times. The chain has TRBV19 and TRBJ2-7; 7 bases are shared with TRBD1. V was clipped by 2 bases and J by 3 bases; unmatched bases: 4. From germline, CDR1 is LNHDA and CDR2 SQIVND (reference sequence). The length of the CDR3 is 14 residues. The CDR3 spells CASSIQGGGYEQYF. The CDR3 DNA is TGTGCCAGTAGTATACAAGGGGGCGGCTACGAGCAGTACTTC.

The chain links TRBV5-5 to TRBJ2-7; TRBD2 matches at 9 bases. Per the germline V gene, CDR1 is SGHKS and CDR2 is YYEKEE (reference sequence). This CDR3 comprises 15 residues. V was clipped by 4 bases and J by 3 bases; unmatched bases: 8. DNA for the CDR3: TGTGCCAGCAGCCTTCAAGCGGGGGGAAGCTACGAGCAGTACGTC. Amino acids: CASSLQAGGSYEQYV.

This clonotype was seen a few times. The chain carries TRBV25-1 and TRBJ2-5, with 9 bases matching TRBD1. With V trimmed by 8 bases and J by 2 bases, 12 bases remained unmatched. The CDR3 sequence is 16 residues long. Germline V gene data show CDR1 as MGHDK and CDR2 as SYGVNS. The CDR3 DNA sequence: TGTGCCAGCTCTCAAGGGGGGACAGGGAGTCAAGAGACCCAGTACTTC. This codes for CASSQGGTGSQETQYF.

The J gene is TRBJ2-6, the V gene TRBV5-1; D call uncertain. The V and J ends lost 2 bases and 0 bases respectively, with 12 bases between them. The CDR3 length is 17 residues. The germline CDR1 and CDR2 sequences are SGHRS and YFSETQ. The CDR3 region is CASSLPHLASGANVLTF. The CDR3 DNA is TGCGCCAGCAGCTTACCTCACCTGGCCTCTGGGGCCAACGTCCTGACTTTC.

This clonotype turned up a few times. The chain uses TRBV20-1 and TRBJ2-5; 10 bases are shared with TRBD2. The tail of the sequence fits TRBJ2-7 better, so the J call may be wrong. Per the germline V gene, CDR1 is DFQATT and CDR2 is SNEGSKA (reference sequence). The CDR3 is made up of 16 amino acids. The CDR3 coding sequence is TGCAGTGCTAGCCCTCTTACTAGCGGGATTTTCTACGAGCAGTACGTC. Translating it yields CSASPLTSGIFYEQYV.

As concerns this clonotype: A read error may account for a junction end that differs from germline. This chain links TRBV6-6 with TRBJ2-1; D tentatively fits TRBD1 or TRBD2 (6 bases each). This CDR3 has 14 amino acids. Germline CDR1 and CDR2: MNHNY and SVGAGI (reference sequence). The CDR3 DNA follows: TGTGCCAGCAGCTACTCGGGGGCGGGCAGTGAGCAGTTCTTC. Its protein product is CASSYSGAGSEQFF.

A few counts support this clonotype. The chain employs TRBV6-7 and TRBJ2-5, with D unresolved. The DNA end favors TRBJ2-7, so the J call may be wrong. TRBV6-7 is placed among ORFs of uncertain function. CDR3 size: 14 residues. CDR3 protein: CASSYPIISYEQYV. The CDR3 nucleotides are TGTGCCAGCAGTTACCCCATCATCTCCTACGAGCAGTACGTC.

This chain uses TRBV15 with TRBJ1-3, with D maybe TRBD1 (5 bases). The germline gives CDR1 LNHNV, CDR2 YYDKDF (reference sequence). Trimming removed 2 bases at V and 4 bases at J, with 15 bases between. The CDR3 length is 16 residues. CDR3 bases: TGTGCCACCAGCAGAATATACGGGGCGCGGGGAAACACCATATATTTT. It yields the protein CATSRIYGARGNTIYF.

The chain carries TRBV18 and TRBJ1-5; the D gene is possibly TRBD1 (5 bases). Germline V gives CDR1 KGHSH, CDR2 LQKENI. The CDR3 contains 15 residues. Deletions cut 3 bases from V and 4 bases from J, with 13 bases between. DNA for the CDR3: TGTGCCAGCTCACCGGGACTTCAAGTTAATCAGCCCCAGCATTTT. Protein: CASSPGLQVNQPQHF.

V usage is TRBV14 and J usage is TRBJ2-5; the match to TRBD2 covers 7 bases. TRBJ2-7 matches the DNA end more closely, so the J call is doubtful. This CDR3 comprises 14 residues. Germline V lookup: CDR1 SGHDN, CDR2 FVKESK. The CDR3 region has the DNA TGTGCCAGCAGCCTCGGACTAGTATCAAGCGAGCAGTACTTC. It encodes CASSLGLVSSEQYF.

This clonotype turned up a few times. The V call is TRBV11-2, the J call TRBJ1-1; tentatively, D is TRBD1 (5 bases). Trimming pared 1 base from V and 11 bases from J, leaving 14 bases between. The CDR3 contains 13 residues. Germline assignment: CDR1 SGHAT and CDR2 FQNNGV. CDR3 residues: CASSLGWQGFAFF. DNA for the CDR3: TGTGCCAGCAGCTTAGGGTGGCAGGGATTTGCTTTCTTT. Drawing the rest from reference TRBV11-2 and TRBJ1-1, the complete variable domain is EAGVAQSPRYKIIEKRQSVAFWCNPISGHATLYWYQQILGQGPKLLIQFQNNGVVDDSQLPKDRFSAERLKGVDSTLKIQPAKLEDSAVYLCASSLGWQGFAFFGQGTRLTVV.

This clonotype was seen a handful of times. V gene TRBV20-1 combines with J gene TRBJ1-1; D might be TRBD1 (5 bases). The CDR3 consists of 15 residues. Trimming cost V 1 base and J 0 bases, with 12 bases left between them. Germline lookup yields CDR1 DFQATT and CDR2 SNEGSKA (reference sequence). In DNA, the CDR3 is TGCAGTGCTAGAGGGGAGGGGATGATGAACACTGAAGCTTTCTTT. Its protein product is CSARGEGMMNTEAFF.

Only a few counts were recorded for this clonotype. This chain links TRBV12-3 or TRBV12-4 with TRBJ2-3, with a weak D call TRBD1 (6 bases). Trimming removed 2 bases at V and 0 bases at J, with 18 bases between. The CDR3 is 18 amino acids. CDR3 residues: CASSLPRGKRKSTDTQYF. The CDR3 DNA reads TGTGCCAGCAGTTTACCGAGGGGGAAGCGCAAAAGCACAGATACGCAGTATTTT.

This clonotype was observed a single time. V usage is TRBV11-1 and J usage is TRBJ1-6; D is unclear. This CDR3 has 16 amino acids. From germline, CDR1 is SGHAT and CDR2 FQDESV (reference sequence). Trimming cost V 2 bases and J 0 bases, with 8 bases left between them. The chain's CDR3 is CASSLFQNSYNSPLHF. The CDR3 DNA follows: TGTGCCAGCAGCTTATTCCAGAACTCCTATAATTCACCCCTCCACTTT.

This clonotype was recorded many times. The rearrangement uses TRBV7-2 and TRBJ2-4; 11 bases are shared with TRBD2. Trimming took 5 bases from V and 5 from J; bases not matched to a gene: 5. The CDR3 consists of 15 residues. The germline V gene encodes CDR1 SGHTA and CDR2 FQGNSA. The CDR3 loop reads CASSPMGLAENIQYF. The CDR3 nucleotides read TGTGCCAGCAGCCCAATGGGACTAGCGGAAAACATTCAGTACTTC.

This clonotype was observed many times. V is TRBV25-1 and J is TRBJ2-5, with D unclear. The germline CDR1 and CDR2 sequences are MGHDK and SYGVNS. The CDR3 loop spans 13 amino acids. V lost 2 bases to trimming and J lost 0 bases, with 4 bases between them. The CDR3 region has the DNA TGTGCCAGCAGTGAAGAGTACCAAGAGACCCAGTACTTC. Translating gives CASSEEYQETQYF.

This clonotype turned up a few times. V and J are TRBV20-1 and TRBJ2-1; 11 nucleotides align to TRBD2. The J call may be faulty, since TRBJ2-5 better matches the DNA end. Germline lookup yields CDR1 DFQATT and CDR2 SNEGSKA (reference sequence). This CDR3 has 14 residues. CDR3 sequence (DNA): TGCAGTGCACTCACTAGCGGGGGTGGCGAGACCCAGTACTTC. Protein sequence: CSALTSGGGETQYF.

CDR3 DNA sequence: TGCGCCAGCAGCTTGGATCAAGCGTGGGAGACCCAGTACTTC. This codes for CASSLDQAWETQYF. The chain recombines TRBV5-1 with TRBJ2-5; D unresolved. The CDR3 consists of 14 residues. V was clipped by 0 bases and J by 5 bases, with 11 bases between them. Germline CDR1 is SGHRS and CDR2 is YFSETQ.

This clonotype was seen only a few times. This chain links TRBV20-1 with TRBJ2-5, with TRBD2 identical over 12 bases. The CDR3 covers 15 residues. CDR1 is DFQATT and CDR2 is SNEGSKA in the germline V gene (reference sequence). Losses at the gene ends were 6 bases for V and 7 bases for J; bases not matched to a gene: 12. CDR3: CSARLAGDTSGTQYF. CDR3 DNA sequence: TGCAGTGCCAGACTAGCGGGAGACACCTCGGGGACCCAGTACTTC.

This clonotype was counted only a few times. The chain employs TRBV12-3 or TRBV12-4 and TRBJ2-1; tentatively, D is TRBD1 (5 bases). Trimming took off 5 bases at V and 9 bases at J, with 11 bases between the two ends. The CDR3 spans 12 residues. CDR3 in amino acids: CASSPPRAEQFF. The CDR3, as DNA: TGTGCCAGCAGTCCTCCCAGGGCTGAGCAGTTCTTC.

This chain links TRBV12-3 or TRBV12-4 with TRBJ2-2; no clear D gene. Trimming shortened V by 6 bases and J by 5 bases, and 10 bases separated the two germline ends. The CDR3 extends over 13 amino acids. The CDR3 here is CASRITTTGELFF. DNA of the CDR3: TGTGCCAGCAGGATCACTACGACCGGGGAGCTGTTTTTT.

The chain couples TRBV30 to TRBJ1-2; TRBD1 matches 8 bases. V shed 2 bases and J 5 bases; nucleotides not matched to a gene: 19. This CDR3 contains 18 residues. Germline V CDR1 and CDR2: GTSNPN, SVGIG (reference sequence). The CDR3 protein is CAWSIDRGFSRSRYGYTF. CDR3 in DNA: TGTGCCTGGAGTATAGACAGGGGATTTTCTAGATCTCGGTATGGCTACACCTTC.

This clonotype occurred a few times. V gene TRBV29-1 combines with J gene TRBJ2-1; D possibly uses TRBD1 or TRBD2 (5 bases each). CDR1 and CDR2 (germline): SQVTM, ANQGSEA. The CDR3 extends over 12 amino acids. Trimming removed 4 bases at V and 6 bases at J, with 10 bases between. In DNA, the CDR3 is TGCAGCGTTGGGGACCAGGTCAATGAGCAGTTCTTC. Translated: CSVGDQVNEQFF.

This clonotype was found once. The chain uses TRBV18 and TRBJ2-5, with a weak D call TRBD1 (6 bases). The J call may be incorrect, as the DNA end agrees better with TRBJ2-7. Looked up from germline, CDR1 is KGHSH and CDR2 is LQKENI. The CDR3 length is 14 residues. The CDR3 region is CASSPTGQVYEQYV. The DNA for the CDR3 is TGTGCCAGCTCACCAACGGGACAAGTCTACGAGCAGTACGTC.

This clonotype was counted a few times. The chain recombines TRBV14 with TRBJ1-2; D might be TRBD1 (6 bases). V shed 4 bases and J shed 0 bases, with 12 bases lying between them. CDR3 size: 15 residues. Germline CDR1 reads SGHDN; CDR2 reads FVKESK. The CDR3 DNA follows: TGTGCCAGCAGCCCCCGGACAGCTACTAACTATGGCTACACCTTC. This translates into CASSPRTATNYGYTF.